This is a list of T cell receptor beta chains from one sample in a study of response to subunit inactivated influenza vaccine. From the RT-PCR reads, TCRdb called clonotypes with MiXCR, one entry per CDR3 protein. Altogether about 480,000 distinct CDR3 sequences are present, about an eighth being singletons, with the ten largest covering about an eighth. Sequenced material: PBMCs from blood, taken 45 days after vaccination. All receptors derive from a man in his forties or fifties who received an inactivated influenza vaccine. The CDR3 runs from the conserved cysteine through the conserved F or W. A D gene is named only where the DNA matches it firmly. Clone size is shown for a subset of rows, as once, few, many or a class of expanded clone.

v_gene,abundance,d_gene,j_gene,CDR3aa,CDR3nt
TRBV20-1,.,TRBD2,TRBJ2-7,CSARDIAGGSYNEQYF,TGCAGTGCTAGAGATATAGCGGGAGGTTCCTACAATGAGCAGTACTTC
TRBV12-3/TRBV12-4,few,TRBD2,TRBJ2-1,CASSMTSGGAYNEQFF,TGTGCCAGCAGCATGACTAGCGGGGGAGCCTACAATGAGCAGTTCTTC
TRBV12-3/TRBV12-4,few,TRBD2,TRBJ2-2,CASSPTARGEKLFF,TGTGCCAGCAGCCCAACGGCCCGGGGGGAAAAGCTGTTTTTT
TRBV6-5,few,.,TRBJ2-7,CASRSSGEQYF,TGTGCCAGCAGGAGTAGTGGCGAGCAGTACTTC
TRBV29-1,many,TRBD1,TRBJ1-5,CSVPGGHQPQHF,TGCAGCGTGCCAGGGGGCCATCAGCCCCAGCATTTT
TRBV3-1,few,.,TRBJ2-3,CASSQWGADTQYF,TGTGCCAGCAGCCAATGGGGGGCAGATACGCAGTATTTT
TRBV6-6,few,TRBD1,TRBJ1-2,CASRMGQGDGYTF,TGTGCCAGCAGGATGGGACAGGGCGATGGCTACACCTTC
TRBV29-1,.,TRBD2,TRBJ2-7,CSVKPLAGVHEQYF,TGCAGCGTTAAGCCCCTAGCGGGAGTCCACGAGCAGTACTTC
TRBV12-3/TRBV12-4,.,TRBD2,TRBJ2-7,CASSTLTSGSFYEQYF,TGTGCCAGCAGTACGCTGACTAGCGGGAGCTTCTACGAGCAGTACTTC
TRBV2,.,TRBD1,TRBJ2-1,CASSDPGTGMFYEQFF,TGTGCCAGCAGTGACCCCGGGACAGGGATGTTCTATGAGCAGTTCTTC
TRBV11-3,.,.,TRBJ2-3,CASSLVGSSVTQYF,TGTGCCAGCAGCTTAGTGGGTAGCTCAGTTACGCAGTATTTT
TRBV7-9,.,TRBD2,TRBJ2-1,CASSLFSSGSTDEQFF,TGTGCCAGCAGCTTATTCTCTAGCGGGAGTACCGATGAGCAGTTCTTC
TRBV29-1,many,.,TRBJ2-7,CSVAPKTAYEQYF,TGCAGCGTTGCGCCAAAGACAGCTTACGAGCAGTACTTC
TRBV30,once,.,TRBJ1-1,CAWSPSGLNTEAFF,TGTGCCTGGAGCCCCAGCGGGTTGAACACTGAAGCTTTCTTT
TRBV7-2,.,TRBD2,TRBJ2-5,CASSPGAGGPGETQYF,TGTGCCAGCAGCCCCGGAGCGGGAGGGCCCGGAGAGACCCAGTACTTC
TRBV27,many,.,TRBJ2-3,CASSALPGDTQYF,TGTGCCAGCAGTGCGCTGCCTGGAGATACGCAGTATTTT
TRBV7-2,many,.,TRBJ1-4,CASSLDSEELFF,TGTGCCAGCAGCTTGGATTCAGAGGAACTGTTTTTT
TRBV20-1,.,TRBD2,TRBJ2-7,CSATEGTSEYEQYF,TGCAGTGCTACGGAGGGGACTAGCGAGTACGAGCAGTACTTC
TRBV24-1,.,.,TRBJ2-1,CATSGGELYNEQFF,TGTGCCACCAGTGGGGGGGAGCTCTACAATGAGCAGTTCTTC
TRBV6-2/TRBV6-3,.,TRBD2,TRBJ2-7,CASRTAGATYEQYF,TGTGCCAGCAGGACAGCGGGGGCAACCTACGAGCAGTACTTC
TRBV6-6,.,.,TRBJ1-5,CASSQTSAQPQHF,TGTGCCAGCAGCCAGACGTCGGCTCAGCCCCAGCATTTT
TRBV7-3,few,TRBD1,TRBJ2-1,CASSLQGANEQFF,TGTGCCAGCAGCTTACAGGGGGCGAATGAGCAGTTCTTC
TRBV4-3,.,.,TRBJ1-5,CASSQGVAGSGNQPQHF,TGCGCCAGCAGCCAAGGCGTCGCAGGGAGCGGCAATCAGCCCCAGCATTTT
TRBV11-2,many,.,TRBJ2-1,CASSSPPGDEQFF,TGTGCCAGCAGCTCCCCCCCGGGGGATGAGCAGTTCTTC
TRBV12-3/TRBV12-4,many,.,TRBJ2-1,CASTTFDEQFF,TGTGCCAGCACAACTTTCGATGAGCAGTTCTTC
TRBV28,.,.,TRBJ2-1,CASRTEGFMGRQFF,TGTGCCAGCAGGACTGAGGGTTTCATGGGTCGGCAGTTCTTC
TRBV5-1,few,.,TRBJ2-7,CASSARTAYEQYF,TGCGCCAGCTCAGCCAGGACAGCCTACGAGCAGTACTTC
TRBV12-3/TRBV12-4,few,TRBD2,TRBJ2-3,CASSFVPPRGLAGGPDTDTQYF,TGTGCCAGCAGTTTTGTCCCCCCACGGGGACTAGCGGGAGGGCCAGACACAGATACGCAGTATTTT
TRBV5-6,.,TRBD1,TRBJ1-4,CASSLGQGLEKLFF,TGTGCCAGCAGCTTGGGACAGGGCCTTGAAAAACTGTTTTTT
TRBV7-2,.,TRBD1,TRBJ1-2,CASSLSRDRRHYGYTF,TGTGCCAGCAGCTTAAGCCGGGACAGGCGCCACTATGGCTACACCTTC
TRBV21-1,many,.,TRBJ1-2,CASSAEQRGRGYTF,TGTGCCAGCAGCGCCGAGCAAAGAGGACGTGGCTACACCTTC
TRBV20-1,.,TRBD2,TRBJ2-1,CSALPGLAEIYNEQFF,TGCAGTGCCCTCCCGGGACTAGCGGAGATATACAATGAGCAGTTCTTC
TRBV12-3/TRBV12-4,few,TRBD1,TRBJ1-5,CASSPGDSLNQPQHF,TGTGCCAGCAGTCCTGGGGACAGTTTGAACCAGCCCCAGCATTTT
TRBV4-1,.,TRBD1,TRBJ1-4,CASSRVPDRAWSEKLFF,TGCGCCAGCAGCCGAGTCCCTGACAGGGCTTGGAGCGAAAAACTGTTTTTT
TRBV10-3,many,TRBD1,TRBJ2-5,CAISDWTGGTETQYF,TGTGCCATCAGTGACTGGACAGGGGGCACCGAGACCCAGTACTTC
TRBV29-1,many,.,TRBJ1-1,CSVDLGAATEAFF,TGCAGCGTTGATTTAGGGGCTGCCACTGAAGCTTTCTTT
TRBV5-1,few,.,TRBJ2-7,CASSSRAASDEQYF,TGCGCCAGCAGCAGCCGGGCCGCGTCTGACGAGCAGTACTTC
TRBV2,.,TRBD1,TRBJ1-5,CASSDRGLLTVQPQHF,TGTGCCAGCAGTGACAGGGGGCTATTGACCGTTCAGCCCCAGCATTTT